Given below is one T cell receptor beta chain in context. Antigen: not known. The CDR3 runs to 16 residues. Looked up from germline, CDR1 is SGHDT and CDR2 is YYEEEE. The V and J ends lost 5 bases and 4 bases, in that order; junction bases with no gene match: 13. Amplification of TCR beta CDR3 regions was performed using RNA transcripts as template. Primed by the HTBI set, a first-round RT-PCR was run on the TCR CDR3. Each CDR3 protein is one row after TCRdb ran MiXCR on the multiplex PCR reads. The sample contains 250,000 to 300,000 distinct CDR3 sequences, approximately 14% of which appear only once. This entry is derived from a study of T cells in Graves' hyperthyroidism and ophthalmopathy. Study-wide results and limits: Most thyroid clonotypes expanded above 0.001 appeared in blood too.

Specimen: blood. V is TRBV5-6 and J is TRBJ1-1; TRBD1 matches 8 bases. The origin of this receptor is a woman aged 45-65 years with Graves' hyperthyroidism that later progressed to Graves' ophthalmopathy. The DNA of the CDR3 is TGTGCCAGCAGTTTGACCCCACAGGGGGGGGGCACTGAAGCTTTCTTT. It is translated as CASSLTPQGGGTEAFF. The entire variable domain, with the rest obtained from reference TRBV5-6 and TRBJ1-1, is as follows: DAGVTQSPTHLIKTRGQQVTLRCSPKSGHDTVSWYQQALGQGPQFIFQYYEEEERQRGNFPDRFSGHQFPNYSSELNVNALLLGDSALYLCASSLTPQGGGTEAFFGQGTRLTVV.